Following are 30 T cell receptor beta chains from one sample sequenced in a study of T cell responses to AZD1222 COVID-19 vaccine. Assay: immunoSEQ multiplex PCR; the TCRdb copy retains only in-frame clones and omits some. The data show about 100,000 clones, nearly 95% seen once. Material: peripheral blood, obtained on day 0 of AZD1222 vaccination. The receptors derive from an adult in good health.

This chain connects TRBV4-2 to TRBJ2-7; 9 nucleotides line up with TRBD2. Looked up from germline, CDR1 is LGHNA and CDR2 is YNFKEQ. The CDR3 is made up of 16 amino acids. V was pared by 1 base and J by 5 bases, with 9 bases of the junction left unmatched. Here the CDR3 reads CASSQGSAGGPHEQYF. CDR3 nucleotide sequence: TGTGCCAGCAGCCAAGGGTCCGCGGGAGGGCCCCACGAGCAGTACTTC.

This chain uses TRBV19 with TRBJ2-7; perhaps TRBD1 as D (6 bases). Per germline, CDR1 LNHDA and CDR2 SQIVND (reference sequence). The length of the CDR3 is 14 residues. V was shortened by 4 bases and J by 1 base, with 11 bases between the two germline ends. In nucleotides, the CDR3 is TGTGCCAGTAGTAACTCCAGGGGATCCTACGAGCAGTACTTC. This translates into CASSNSRGSYEQYF.

V gene TRBV18 combines with J gene TRBJ1-2; no firm D call. This CDR3 is built from 14 residues. CDR1 and CDR2 (germline): KGHSH, LQKENI. Trimming removed 3 bases from V and 8 bases from J, with 16 bases in between. CDR3 residues: CASSPAVQRLGYTF. The DNA for the CDR3 is TGTGCCAGCTCACCCGCCGTACAGCGATTGGGCTACACCTTC.

This CDR3 reads CASSETPGPYGYTF. Written as DNA, the CDR3 is TGTGCCAGCAGCGAGACCCCGGGACCCTATGGCTACACCTTC. The chain combines TRBV6-5 with TRBJ1-2; D is possibly TRBD1 (5 bases). The V end was cut by 6 bases, the J end by 4 bases, with 15 bases between. This CDR3 is 14 amino acids long. The germline V gene encodes CDR1 MNHEY and CDR2 SVGAGI.

V is TRBV28 and J is TRBJ2-1; D not resolved. Germline CDR1 reads MDHEN; CDR2 reads SYDVKM. The CDR3 covers 12 residues. V lost 1 base to trimming and J lost 6 bases, with 4 bases between them. Here the CDR3 DNA reads TGTGCCAGCAGTTTATCGGGCAATGAGCAGTTCTTC. It specifies CASSLSGNEQFF.

The rearrangement links TRBV20-1 to TRBJ2-7; the match to TRBD1 covers 7 bases. The germline V gene encodes CDR1 DFQATT and CDR2 SNEGSKA (reference sequence). V lost 3 bases and J lost 5; bases outside the gene matches: 10. This CDR3 region has 14 residues. The CDR3 here is CSASAGQDHNEQYF. The CDR3 region has the DNA TGCAGTGCTAGTGCTGGACAGGATCATAACGAGCAGTACTTC.

This chain uses TRBV29-1 with TRBJ1-1; no clear D. V gave up 3 bases and J gave up 1 base, with 6 bases separating them. The CDR3 contains 12 residues. The germline gives CDR1 SQVTM, CDR2 ANQGSEA. For the CDR3, the DNA is TGCAGCGTTGATGCAGGGAACACTGAAGCTTTCTTT. Translated, it gives CSVDAGNTEAFF.

This chain connects TRBV19 to TRBJ1-4; D remains ambiguous. The CDR3 extends over 15 amino acids. Germline CDR1 is LNHDA and CDR2 is SQIVND (reference sequence). The V gene lost 4 bases and the J gene lost 4 bases, with 13 bases spanning the gap. In nucleotides, the CDR3 is TGTGCCAGTAGTAGCCGCCCCCCAAATAATGAAAAACTGTTTTTT. It is translated as CASSSRPPNNEKLFF.

The rearrangement joins TRBV5-1 to TRBJ2-3, with D maybe TRBD2 (5 bases). In germline, CDR1 is SGHRS, CDR2 YFSETQ. There are 14 residues in the CDR3. V dropped 0 bases and J dropped 6 bases, with 11 bases sitting between them. The CDR3 nucleotides are TGCGCCAGCAGCTTGGGAGCGGAAGGGGATACGCAGTATTTT. Translated: CASSLGAEGDTQYF. The whole variable domain, filled in from reference TRBV5-1 and TRBJ2-3, reads KAGVTQTPRYLIKTRGQQVTLSCSPISGHRSVSWYQQTPGQGLQFLFEYFSETQRNKGNFPGRFSGRQFSNSRSEMNVSTLELGDSALYLCASSLGAEGDTQYFGPGTRLTVL.

The genes are TRBV5-1 and TRBJ2-1; 11 positions match TRBD2. The CDR3 is made up of 15 amino acids. V lost 4 bases, J lost 5 bases, and 5 bases stayed unmatched. In germline, CDR1 is SGHRS, CDR2 YFSETQ. CDR3 sequence: CASSQGLADNNEQFF. The CDR3 DNA reads as TGCGCCAGCAGCCAGGGACTAGCGGACAACAATGAGCAGTTCTTC.

The CDR3 bases are TGTGCCAGTAGTACGAACGGACAGGCGCTCAATCAGCCCCAGCATTTT. Protein sequence: CASSTNGQALNQPQHF. The chain couples TRBV19 to TRBJ1-5; 7 positions match TRBD1. Trimming cost V 4 bases and J 3 bases; bases outside gene matches: 9. This CDR3 contains 16 residues. Germline V gene lookup returns CDR1 LNHDA and CDR2 SQIVND (reference sequence).

The chain recombines TRBV9 with TRBJ2-3; perhaps TRBD1 as D (5 bases). This CDR3 has 13 amino acids. CDR1 is SGDLS and CDR2 is YYNGEE in the germline V gene. The V gene lost 0 bases and the J gene lost 6 bases, with 8 bases spanning the gap. CDR3 region: CASSVGGPDTQYF. CDR3 DNA: TGTGCCAGCAGCGTAGGGGGCCCTGATACGCAGTATTTT.

This clone appeared a single time. This chain links TRBV10-2 with TRBJ2-1; D call uncertain. CDR3 length: 11 amino acids. V lost 8 bases and J 10 bases, leaving 12 bases between the germline ends. Germline V CDR1 and CDR2: WSHSY, SAAADI. The CDR3 region is CASEPSGEQFF. The CDR3 DNA follows: TGCGCCAGCGAACCGTCCGGAGAGCAGTTCTTC.

This chain's CDR3 is CASSHRTGQAASSYGYTF. Written as DNA, the CDR3 is TGCGCCAGCAGCCACCGAACCGGACAGGCCGCATCGTCGTATGGCTACACCTTC. The J gene is TRBJ1-2, the V gene TRBV4-1; 7 bases are a match to TRBD1. With V trimmed by 3 bases and J by 5 bases, 18 bases remained unmatched. The CDR3 length is 18 residues. Germline loops: CDR1 MGHRA, CDR2 YSYEKL.

The sample holds one count of this clone. The chain employs TRBV7-2 and TRBJ1-6, with TRBD1 as a possible D gene (6 bases). The length of the CDR3 is 15 residues. Between the trimmed V and J ends, which lost 6 bases and 5 bases, there was a span of 14 bases. Germline-derived CDR1 and CDR2 are SGHTA and FQGNSA. The CDR3 sequence: CASSSTGTNNSPLHF. As DNA, the CDR3 is TGTGCCAGCAGTTCGACAGGAACTAATAATTCACCCCTCCACTTT.

The J gene is TRBJ2-5, the V gene TRBV6-2 or TRBV6-3; D gene uncertain. V was trimmed by 4 bases and J by 3 bases, leaving 6 bases between them. The CDR3 extends over 12 amino acids. The V gene's germline CDR1 is MNHEY and CDR2 SVGEGT. For the CDR3, the DNA is TGTGCCAGCAGTTTGGTTAAAGAGACCCAGTACTTC. It specifies CASSLVKETQYF.

The V call is TRBV2, the J call TRBJ1-2; no firm D call. The germline V gene encodes CDR1 SNHLY and CDR2 FYNNEI. Trimming cost V 1 base and J 12 bases, with 15 bases left between them. CDR3 length: 13 residues. The CDR3 DNA reads as TGTGCCAGCAGTGAAGGCTACCAGTTTTTGGACACCTTC. Its protein is CASSEGYQFLDTF.

In DNA, the CDR3 is TGTGCCAGCAGGGCACTACAGGGTTTGTCAGAGACCCAGTACTTC. This gives the protein CASRALQGLSETQYF. V and J are TRBV28 and TRBJ2-5; the D gene is possibly TRBD1 (6 bases). The CDR3 loop spans 15 amino acids. V lost 6 bases to trimming and J lost 4 bases, with 18 bases between them. Germline CDR1 is MDHEN and CDR2 is SYDVKM.

This chain links TRBV18 with TRBJ2-3; no clear D. The ends were cut back, 0 bases at V and 0 bases at J, with 10 bases in the middle. CDR1 is KGHSH, CDR2 LQKENI, per germline. The CDR3 runs to 16 residues. The CDR3 DNA follows: TGTGCCAGCTCACCACCTAGGTCCGGGAGCACAGATACGCAGTATTTT. Protein: CASSPPRSGSTDTQYF.

The chain is built from TRBV6-6 and TRBJ1-6, with D uncertain. Germline V CDR1 and CDR2: MNHNY, SVGAGI (reference sequence). The CDR3 extends over 14 amino acids. Trimming stripped 5 bases from V and 5 bases from J, with 10 bases between. DNA of the CDR3: TGTGCCAGCAGTCCAAACCAAGATAATTCACCCCTCCACTTT. Its protein is CASSPNQDNSPLHF.

The chain is built from TRBV2 and TRBJ2-3, with D perhaps TRBD2 (6 bases). This CDR3 spans 12 amino acids. The V gene's germline CDR1 is SNHLY and CDR2 FYNNEI. The ends were cut back, 8 bases at V and 6 bases at J, with 12 bases in the middle. The CDR3 spells CASEGRGDTQYF. The CDR3 DNA reads TGTGCCAGCGAAGGACGGGGGGATACGCAGTATTTT.

This chain connects TRBV5-1 to TRBJ1-1; weak D call: TRBD1 (5 bases). Trimming took 7 bases from V and 3 from J, leaving 16 bases between them. The CDR3 is 14 residues long. Germline CDR1 SGHRS, CDR2 YFSETQ. In DNA, the CDR3 is TGCGCCAGCTACAGGACGTTCAGCGACACTGAAGCTTTCTTT. Translating gives CASYRTFSDTEAFF.

The chain carries TRBV5-1 and TRBJ1-3; possible D gene TRBD1, 5 bases. The germline gives CDR1 SGHRS, CDR2 YFSETQ. V lost 4 bases and J 2 bases, leaving 13 bases between the germline ends. This CDR3 spans 15 amino acids. The CDR3 is CASSLQGAPGNTIYF. The CDR3 DNA reads TGCGCCAGCAGCCTTCAGGGAGCCCCTGGAAACACCATATATTTT.

V gene TRBV4-1 combines with J gene TRBJ2-7; 11 bases agree with TRBD2. The germline V gene encodes CDR1 MGHRA and CDR2 YSYEKL. This CDR3 comprises 18 residues. Trimming at V came to 7 bases and at J to 2 bases, leaving 16 bases not matched to a gene. CDR3 amino acids: CASNPTWGGLAVPYEQYF. The CDR3 nucleotides read TGCGCCAGCAACCCTACGTGGGGGGGACTAGCGGTACCCTACGAGCAGTACTTC.

V is TRBV28 and J is TRBJ1-4; D not resolved. The V and J ends lost 7 bases and 4 bases respectively, with 4 bases between them. The germline V gene encodes CDR1 MDHEN and CDR2 SYDVKM. CDR3 length: 11 amino acids. The CDR3 here is CASKSNEKLFF. The CDR3 DNA sequence: TGTGCCAGCAAGAGTAATGAAAAACTGTTTTTT.

This sequence joins TRBV6-5 and TRBJ2-5; 8 bases map to TRBD2. This CDR3 is 15 amino acids long. With V trimmed by 6 bases and J by 6 bases, 12 bases remained unmatched. Germline CDR1 is MNHEY and CDR2 is SVGAGI. CDR3 in amino acids: CASSTGGGGSKTQYF. The CDR3 DNA follows: TGTGCCAGCAGCACCGGGGGGGGTGGGTCCAAGACCCAGTACTTC.

The rearrangement uses TRBV2 and TRBJ2-1; TRBD2 matches at 10 bases. The V segment lost 0 bases and the J segment 8 bases; nucleotides outside the gene matches: 13. Germline V gene data show CDR1 as SNHLY and CDR2 as FYNNEI. The CDR3 contains 18 residues. As DNA, the CDR3 is TGTGCCAGCAGTGAAGCGAGTAGGGATAGCGGGAGGAGGGATGAGCAGTTCTTC. This sequence encodes CASSEASRDSGRRDEQFF.

V gene TRBV6-6 combines with J gene TRBJ2-1; 13 bases agree with TRBD2. Losses at the gene ends were 5 bases for V and 1 base for J; bases not matched to a gene: 11. Germline loops: CDR1 MNHNY, CDR2 SVGAGI (reference sequence). There are 19 residues in the CDR3. The CDR3 loop is CASSPPGLAGEGSYNEQFF. DNA of the CDR3: TGTGCCAGCAGTCCTCCAGGACTAGCGGGAGAGGGGTCCTACAATGAGCAGTTCTTC.

The genes are TRBV27 and TRBJ2-7; TRBD2 agrees at 8 bases. Germline CDR1 MNHEY, CDR2 SMNVEV (reference sequence). Trimming removed 3 bases from V and 1 base from J; junction bases left unmatched: 2. The CDR3 sequence is 14 residues long. CDR3 amino acids: CASSFRGGSYEQYF. In DNA, the CDR3 is TGTGCCAGCAGTTTCCGGGGGGGTTCCTACGAGCAGTACTTC.

This clone appeared a few times. The gene calls are TRBV24-1 and TRBJ2-5; 8 nucleotides line up with TRBD2. V lost 4 bases to trimming and J lost 5 bases; unmatched junction nucleotides: 11. CDR3 size: 16 residues. CDR1 and CDR2 from the germline V gene are KGHDR and SFDVKD. In DNA form, the CDR3 reads TGTGCCACCAGTGACTCCGGGAGGGGCGGGTTGGAGACCCAGTACTTC. This encodes CATSDSGRGGLETQYF.